This T cell receptor (beta chain) came from a study of shared clonotypes between healthy human individuals. This clone showed up just a few times. Each PCR replicate from the sorted subsets contained about 200 ng DNA, which is 25,000 to 30,000 T cell genomes. Clones were sequenced by immunoSEQ multiplex PCR, and TCRdb holds only the in-frame ones, with some missing. The sample includes 2 million to 2.5 million clones, 85% to 95% of them seen just once. Trimming pared 6 bases from V and 7 bases from J, leaving 15 bases between. Germline lookup yields CDR1 MNHEY and CDR2 SMNVEV (reference sequence). This CDR3 region has 14 residues.

The V gene is TRBV27, the J gene TRBJ1-4, with D maybe TRBD1 (5 bases). The clonotype originates from a man aged 18 to 29 in good health. Some clones in this sample may be carry-over from other donors' samples. The sequenced material came from naive CD4+ T cells from PBMCs. Specified subset: CD45RA+ positively selected. The chain's CDR3 is CASRPRGNAEKLFF. CDR3 DNA sequence: TGTGCCAGCAGGCCGAGGGGCAATGCTGAAAAACTGTTTTTT.